The next 27 T cell receptor beta chains were all read from a single sample in a study of cytomegalovirus exposure and HLA in healthy donors. The PCR ran on 60 Vbeta and 13 Jbeta primers. Measured with immunoSEQ multiplex PCR; TCRdb has only the in-frame clones, and not every one. This table holds 120,000 or so clones, 81% found once. Sequenced input: PBMCs. These receptors were collected from a man aged 18 to 29 in good health and CMV-seropositive.

This clone was detected once. The rearrangement joins TRBV5-4 to TRBJ1-1, with D unclear. V lost 0 bases and J 5 bases, leaving 17 bases between the germline ends. Germline loops: CDR1 SGHNT, CDR2 YYREEE (reference sequence). The CDR3 contains 16 residues. The CDR3 loop reads CASSLGGRDGRTEAFF. The CDR3 region has the DNA TGTGCCAGCAGCTTGGGAGGTCGGGATGGGAGGACTGAAGCTTTCTTT. The complete variable domain, with remaining parts taken from reference TRBV5-4 and TRBJ1-1, reads ETGVTQSPTHLIKTRGQQVTLRCSSQSGHNTVSWYQQALGQGPQFIFQYYREEENGRGNFPPRFSGLQFPNYSSELNVNALELDDSALYLCASSLGGRDGRTEAFFGQGTRLTVV.

The chain recombines TRBV30 with TRBJ2-2; 9 nucleotides match TRBD1. The V gene's germline CDR1 is GTSNPN and CDR2 SVGIG (reference sequence). The CDR3 runs 15 residues. Trimming cost V 5 bases and J 2 bases; bases outside gene matches: 6. The CDR3 loop reads CAWVGQGQNTGELFF. CDR3 nucleotide sequence: TGTGCCTGGGTGGGACAGGGACAAAACACCGGGGAGCTGTTTTTT.

The table lists this clone with a count of one. This sequence joins TRBV5-6 and TRBJ1-2, with a weak D call TRBD1 (5 bases). Between the trimmed V and J ends, which lost 4 bases and 7 bases, there was a span of 23 bases. The germline V gene encodes CDR1 SGHDT and CDR2 YYEEEE. The CDR3 covers 16 residues. CDR3 nucleotide sequence: TGTGCCAGCAGCACTTCCTCCTCCCGGTGGGGCGTTGGCTACACCTTC. This encodes CASSTSSSRWGVGYTF.

The chain recombines TRBV25-1 with TRBJ2-2; 11 bases agree with TRBD1. This CDR3 contains 14 residues. The V gene end was trimmed by 8 bases and the J gene end by 8 bases; junction bases not matched to a gene: 7. The V gene's germline CDR1 is MGHDK and CDR2 SYGVNS. CDR3 amino acids: CASADRGRIGELFF. CDR3 bases: TGTGCCAGCGCGGACAGGGGGCGAATTGGGGAGCTGTTTTTT.

V is TRBV7-9 and J is TRBJ2-7, with 9 positions matching TRBD1. The CDR3 spans 15 residues. The J segment lost 2 bases and the V segment lost 4 bases, leaving 6 bases of the junction unmatched. Germline lookup yields CDR1 SEHNR and CDR2 FQNEAQ (reference sequence). In nucleotides, the CDR3 is TGTGCCAGCAGCTCTACAAGGGACAGGGCCTACGAGCAGTACTTC. Its translation: CASSSTRDRAYEQYF.

V usage is TRBV7-9 and J usage is TRBJ2-3; 15 bases match TRBD2. V dropped 7 bases and J dropped 5; count of bases not matched to a gene: 10. The CDR3 consists of 17 residues. In germline, CDR1 is SEHNR, CDR2 FQNEAQ (reference sequence). CDR3 sequence: CASKIWTSGRAIDTQYF. In DNA form, the CDR3 reads TGTGCCAGCAAGATTTGGACTAGCGGGAGGGCCATAGATACGCAGTATTTT. Full variable domain (missing parts from reference TRBV7-9 and TRBJ2-3): DTGVSQNPRHKITKRGQNVTFRCDPISEHNRLYWYRQTLGQGPEFLTYFQNEAQLEKSRLLSDRFSAERPKGSFSTLEIQRTEQGDSAMYLCASKIWTSGRAIDTQYFGPGTRLTVL.

The chain recombines TRBV2 with TRBJ1-1; 7 bases are shared with TRBD1. The germline CDR1 and CDR2 sequences are SNHLY and FYNNEI. The CDR3 is made up of 14 amino acids. Trimming at V came to 6 bases and at J to 5 bases, leaving 9 bases not matched to a gene. The CDR3 DNA follows: TGTGCCAGCAGCCGAACAGGGGTAGGGACTGAAGCTTTCTTT. Translation gives CASSRTGVGTEAFF.

The chain couples TRBV5-1 to TRBJ1-1; 10 bases match TRBD1. The CDR3 runs to 13 residues. CDR1 is SGHRS and CDR2 is YFSETQ in the germline V gene. The junction had 10 bases not matched to a gene; V was cut back by 6 bases and J by 11 bases. This CDR3 reads CASNRDRGPAAFF. CDR3 sequence (DNA): TGCGCCAGCAACAGGGACAGGGGTCCAGCGGCTTTCTTT.

This clone has only a few counts. CDR3 coding DNA: TGCGCCAGCAGCTTGGGCCCGGGCTACGAGCAGTACTTC. Protein sequence: CASSLGPGYEQYF. The chain joins TRBV5-1 to TRBJ2-7; D is unclear. V lost 0 bases and J lost 3, with 7 bases in between. Germline CDR1 reads SGHRS; CDR2 reads YFSETQ. The CDR3 length is 13 residues.

The V call is TRBV29-1, the J call TRBJ1-1; D perhaps matches TRBD1 (6 bases). The CDR3 consists of 13 residues. The V end was cut by 8 bases, the J end by 2 bases, with 15 bases between. Germline-derived CDR1 and CDR2 are SQVTM and ANQGSEA. CDR3 nucleotide sequence: TGCAGCTCCTACGGGACAACTAACACTGAAGCTTTCTTT. It yields the protein CSSYGTTNTEAFF.

The chain couples TRBV4-2 to TRBJ2-2, with a possible D match to TRBD1 (6 bases). The CDR3 spans 18 residues. Germline lookup yields CDR1 LGHNA and CDR2 YNFKEQ. Trimming pared 2 bases from V and 0 bases from J, leaving 16 bases between. The CDR3 loop is CASSQTGAGTTNTGELFF. The DNA for the CDR3 is TGTGCCAGCAGCCAAACTGGGGCCGGGACAACGAACACCGGGGAGCTGTTTTTT.

This clone showed up just a few times. The chain joins TRBV7-9 to TRBJ1-1, with D hard to call. Per germline, CDR1 SEHNR and CDR2 FQNEAQ (reference sequence). V shed 7 bases and J shed 4 bases, with 13 bases lying between them. This CDR3 region has 13 residues. The CDR3 DNA sequence: TGTGCCAGCAACTACGCCTCCGTCACTGAAGCTTTCTTT. Its protein is CASNYASVTEAFF. The entire variable domain, with the rest obtained from reference TRBV7-9 and TRBJ1-1, is as follows: DTGVSQNPRHKITKRGQNVTFRCDPISEHNRLYWYRQTLGQGPEFLTYFQNEAQLEKSRLLSDRFSAERPKGSFSTLEIQRTEQGDSAMYLCASNYASVTEAFFGQGTRLTVV.

This CDR3 is CASSEGQGPGNTIYF. The CDR3 DNA reads as TGTGCCAGCAGCGAGGGACAGGGACCTGGAAACACCATATATTTT. The V gene is TRBV9, the J gene TRBJ1-3, with TRBD1 identical over 9 bases. The CDR3 runs to 15 residues. V lost 3 bases to trimming and J lost 2 bases; unmatched junction nucleotides: 3. Looked up from germline, CDR1 is SGDLS and CDR2 is YYNGEE.

The chain employs TRBV9 and TRBJ2-1; the match to TRBD2 covers 9 bases. CDR1 is SGDLS and CDR2 is YYNGEE in the germline V gene. This CDR3 has 16 amino acids. Losses at the gene ends were 0 bases for V and 7 bases for J; bases not matched to a gene: 8. CDR3 sequence: CASSVGGSGSWNEQFF. CDR3 coding DNA: TGTGCCAGCAGCGTAGGAGGTAGCGGGAGTTGGAATGAGCAGTTCTTC. The whole variable domain, filled in from reference TRBV9 and TRBJ2-1, reads DSGVTQTPKHLITATGQRVTLRCSPRSGDLSVYWYQQSLDQGLQFLIQYYNGEERAKGNILERFSAQQFPDLHSELNLSSLELGDSALYFCASSVGGSGSWNEQFFGPGTRLTVL.

This clone showed up just a few times. This chain connects TRBV9 to TRBJ2-5; 9 bases fit TRBD1. The assigned J gene may be wrong: the sequence end matches TRBJ2-7 better. The germline V gene encodes CDR1 SGDLS and CDR2 YYNGEE. The CDR3 is made up of 14 amino acids. DNA for the CDR3: TGTGCCAGCAGCGCGGGACAGGGATCGGGCGAGCAGTACTTC. It codes for CASSAGQGSGEQYF.

The chain is built from TRBV27 and TRBJ2-5; TRBD2 is a possible D gene (6 bases). CDR1 and CDR2 from the germline V gene are MNHEY and SMNVEV (reference sequence). The ends were cut back, 2 bases at V and 2 bases at J, with 9 bases in the middle. CDR3 length equals 14 residues. This CDR3 reads CASSLGGWQETQYF. In DNA, the CDR3 is TGTGCCAGCAGTTTAGGGGGGTGGCAAGAGACCCAGTACTTC.

V gene TRBV4-3 combines with J gene TRBJ1-1; D is possibly TRBD1 (5 bases). V shed 0 bases and J shed 10 bases, with 21 bases lying between them. Germline V lookup: CDR1 LGHNA, CDR2 YSLEER. The CDR3 consists of 16 residues. The CDR3 sequence is CASSQDLARQRMRAFF. The CDR3 coding sequence is TGCGCCAGCAGCCAAGATCTGGCCCGACAGCGTATGAGAGCTTTCTTT.

V and J are TRBV7-2 and TRBJ1-5, with D maybe TRBD1 (6 bases). There are 14 residues in the CDR3. V was clipped by 2 bases and J by 5 bases, with 10 bases between them. Per the germline V gene, CDR1 is SGHTA and CDR2 is FQGNSA. The CDR3 DNA follows: TGTGCCAGCAGCTTACGAGGGGGAGATCAGCCCCAGCATTTT. This sequence encodes CASSLRGGDQPQHF.

This chain uses TRBV4-1 with TRBJ1-4, with TRBD1 matching 9 bases. V was clipped by 2 bases and J by 6 bases; unmatched bases: 1. The germline V gene has CDR1 MGHRA and CDR2 YSYEKL. CDR3 length equals 14 residues. The CDR3 DNA reads as TGCGCCAGCAGCCAAACAGGGGGCTATGAAAAACTGTTTTTT. Translating gives CASSQTGGYEKLFF.

This clone was recorded once. The genes are TRBV19 and TRBJ1-1; 8 bases line up with TRBD1. Germline V gene data show CDR1 as LNHDA and CDR2 as SQIVND (reference sequence). The CDR3 runs 13 residues. J gave up 3 bases and V 5 bases, and 2 bases lay outside the gene matches. The chain's CDR3 is CASSATGDTEAFF. In DNA, the CDR3 is TGTGCCAGTAGTGCGACAGGGGACACTGAAGCTTTCTTT.

This chain links TRBV5-6 with TRBJ2-5, with 7 nucleotides matching TRBD2. TRBJ2-7 matches the DNA end more closely, so the J call is doubtful. Germline V gives CDR1 SGHDT, CDR2 YYEEEE. CDR3 length: 15 amino acids. The CDR3 sequence is CASSWGGTAAREQYF. The CDR3, as DNA: TGTGCCAGCAGCTGGGGGGGGACCGCCGCCCGCGAGCAGTACTTC.

The chain links TRBV30 to TRBJ1-1; 7 bases line up with TRBD1. This CDR3 contains 17 residues. V gave up 0 bases and J gave up 1 base; unmatched junction bases: 11. Germline CDR1 is GTSNPN and CDR2 is SVGIG (reference sequence). The CDR3 DNA sequence: TGTGCCTGGAGTGTACCTACCCCTTACAGGGGGAACACTGAAGCTTTCTTT. The encoded protein is CAWSVPTPYRGNTEAFF.

The chain carries TRBV30 and TRBJ1-6; no firm D call. Germline CDR1 and CDR2: GTSNPN and SVGIG (reference sequence). V was clipped by 0 bases and J by 9 bases, with 12 bases between them. The length of the CDR3 is 14 residues. CDR3 loop: CAWSVLGEASPLHF. Here the CDR3 DNA reads TGTGCCTGGAGTGTATTGGGTGAGGCTTCACCCCTCCACTTT. Drawing the rest from reference TRBV30 and TRBJ1-6, the complete variable domain is SQTIHQWPATLVQPVGSPLSLECTVEGTSNPNLYWYRQAAGRGLQLLFYSVGIGQISSEVPQNLSASRPQDRQFILSSKKLLLSDSGFYLCAWSVLGEASPLHFGNGTRLTVT.

The V gene is TRBV19, the J gene TRBJ1-1, with D maybe TRBD1 (6 bases). V was cut by 9 bases and J by 7 bases, with 21 bases left in between. The CDR3 runs 14 residues. CDR1 and CDR2 from the germline V gene are LNHDA and SQIVND (reference sequence). The CDR3 sequence is CASYKDGGRFEAFF. CDR3 nucleotides: TGTGCCAGCTACAAAGACGGGGGGCGATTTGAAGCTTTCTTT.

This clone was seen more than once but under ten times. The J gene is TRBJ2-3, the V gene TRBV6-1; 7 bases agree with TRBD1. The CDR3 runs 15 residues. Looked up from germline, CDR1 is MNHNS and CDR2 is SASEGT. J lost 1 base, V lost 1 base, and 2 bases had no gene match. The CDR3 reads CASSEDRGGTDTQYF. DNA of the CDR3: TGTGCCAGCAGTGAAGACAGGGGCGGCACAGATACGCAGTATTTT.

The table lists this clone with a few counts. The chain employs TRBV9 and TRBJ2-3, with D possibly TRBD2 on 6 matching bases. The CDR3 is made up of 14 amino acids. The V end was cut by 3 bases, the J end by 2 bases, with 10 bases between. Germline V gene lookup returns CDR1 SGDLS and CDR2 YYNGEE. The CDR3, as DNA: TGTGCCAGCAGCGCTAGCGACGTCACAGATACGCAGTATTTT. Residues: CASSASDVTDTQYF.

This chain connects TRBV7-9 to TRBJ1-4; D uncertain. This CDR3 contains 14 residues. CDR1 SEHNR and CDR2 FQNEAQ come from the germline V gene (reference sequence). V was pared by 5 bases and J by 0 bases, with 7 bases between. The DNA of the CDR3 is TGTGCCAGCAGCCCACATTCAACTAATGAAAAACTGTTTTTT. Translating it yields CASSPHSTNEKLFF.